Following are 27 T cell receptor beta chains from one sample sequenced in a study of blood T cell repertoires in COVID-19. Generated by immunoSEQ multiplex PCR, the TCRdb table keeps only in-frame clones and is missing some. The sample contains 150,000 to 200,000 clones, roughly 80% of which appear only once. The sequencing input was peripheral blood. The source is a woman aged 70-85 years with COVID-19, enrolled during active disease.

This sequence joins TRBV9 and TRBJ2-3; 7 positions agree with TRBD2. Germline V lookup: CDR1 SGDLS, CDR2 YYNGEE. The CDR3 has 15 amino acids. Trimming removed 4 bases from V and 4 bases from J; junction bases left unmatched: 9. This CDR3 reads CASSTRGLVSDTQYF. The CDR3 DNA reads TGTGCCAGCAGCACCCGAGGACTAGTGTCAGATACGCAGTATTTT.

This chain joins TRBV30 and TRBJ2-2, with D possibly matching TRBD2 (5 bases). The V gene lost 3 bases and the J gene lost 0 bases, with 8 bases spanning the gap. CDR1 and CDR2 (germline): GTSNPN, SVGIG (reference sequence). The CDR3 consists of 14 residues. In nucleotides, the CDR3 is TGTGCCTGGAGGCGGGCACCGAACACCGGGGAGCTGTTTTTT. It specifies CAWRRAPNTGELFF.

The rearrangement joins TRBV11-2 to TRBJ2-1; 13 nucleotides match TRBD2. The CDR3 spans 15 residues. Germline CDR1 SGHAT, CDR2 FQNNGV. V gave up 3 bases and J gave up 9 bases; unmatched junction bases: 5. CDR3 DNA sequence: TGTGCCAGCAGCTTCCGACTAGCGGGAGGAAGTGAGCAGTTCTTC. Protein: CASSFRLAGGSEQFF.

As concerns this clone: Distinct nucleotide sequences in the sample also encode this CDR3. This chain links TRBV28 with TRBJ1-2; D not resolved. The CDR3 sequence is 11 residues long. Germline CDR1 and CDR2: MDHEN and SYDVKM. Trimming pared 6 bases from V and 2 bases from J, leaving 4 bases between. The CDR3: CASSQNYGYTF. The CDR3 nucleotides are TGTGCCAGCAGCCAGAACTATGGCTACACCTTC.

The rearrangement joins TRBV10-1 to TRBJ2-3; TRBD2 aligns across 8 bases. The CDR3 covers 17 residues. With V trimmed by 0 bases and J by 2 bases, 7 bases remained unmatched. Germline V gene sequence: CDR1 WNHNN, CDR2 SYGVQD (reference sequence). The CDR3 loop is CASSESRLAGNTDTQYF. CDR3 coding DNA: TGCGCCAGCAGTGAGTCGAGGCTAGCGGGTAACACAGATACGCAGTATTTT.

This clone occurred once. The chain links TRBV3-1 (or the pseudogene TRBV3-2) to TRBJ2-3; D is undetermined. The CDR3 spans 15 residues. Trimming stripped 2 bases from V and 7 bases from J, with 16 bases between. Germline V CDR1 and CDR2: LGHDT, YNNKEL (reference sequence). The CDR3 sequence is CASSQQISQTNTQYF. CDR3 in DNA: TGTGCCAGCAGCCAACAGATATCTCAAACAAATACGCAGTATTTT.

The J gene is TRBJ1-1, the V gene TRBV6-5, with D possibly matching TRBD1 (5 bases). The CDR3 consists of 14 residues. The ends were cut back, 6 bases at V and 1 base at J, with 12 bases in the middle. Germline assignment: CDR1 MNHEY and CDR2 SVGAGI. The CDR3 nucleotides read TGTGCCAGCAGCCGCTACACAGGGAACACTGAAGCTTTCTTT. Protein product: CASSRYTGNTEAFF.

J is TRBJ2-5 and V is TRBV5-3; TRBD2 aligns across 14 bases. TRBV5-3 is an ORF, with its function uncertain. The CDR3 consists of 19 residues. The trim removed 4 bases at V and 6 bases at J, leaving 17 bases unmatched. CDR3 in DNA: TGTGCCAGAAGCACCCCCGGGACTAGCGGGAGCGGGGCCAAAAAGACCCAGTACTTC. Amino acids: CARSTPGTSGSGAKKTQYF.

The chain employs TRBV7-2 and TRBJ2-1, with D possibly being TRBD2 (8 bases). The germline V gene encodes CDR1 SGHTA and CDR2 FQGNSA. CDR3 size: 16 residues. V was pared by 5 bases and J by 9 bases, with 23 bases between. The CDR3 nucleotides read TGTGCCAGCAGCATACGGACTAGCCGAGGGGGCGGTGAGCAGTTCTTC. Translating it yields CASSIRTSRGGGEQFF.

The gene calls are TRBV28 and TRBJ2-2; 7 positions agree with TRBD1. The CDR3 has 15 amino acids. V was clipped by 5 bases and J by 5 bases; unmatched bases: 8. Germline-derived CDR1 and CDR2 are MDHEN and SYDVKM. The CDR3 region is CASSPGQHYTGELFF. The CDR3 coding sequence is TGTGCCAGCAGTCCGGGACAGCATTATACCGGGGAGCTGTTTTTT.

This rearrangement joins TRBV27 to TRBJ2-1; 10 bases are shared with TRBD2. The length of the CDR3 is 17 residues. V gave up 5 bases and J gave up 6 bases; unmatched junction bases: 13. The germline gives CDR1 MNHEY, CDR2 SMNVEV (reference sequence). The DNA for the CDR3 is TGTGCCAGCAGTGCTTGGACTAGCGGAGGGAGCAGCAATGAGCAGTTCTTC. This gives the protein CASSAWTSGGSSNEQFF.

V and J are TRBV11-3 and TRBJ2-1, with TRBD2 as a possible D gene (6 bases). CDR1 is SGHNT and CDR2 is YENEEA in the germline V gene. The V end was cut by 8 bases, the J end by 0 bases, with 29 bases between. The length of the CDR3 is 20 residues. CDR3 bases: TGTGCCAGCGCGATCACAAAAAACCTGACTAGTTCGAGCTCCTACAATGAGCAGTTCTTC. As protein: CASAITKNLTSSSSYNEQFF.

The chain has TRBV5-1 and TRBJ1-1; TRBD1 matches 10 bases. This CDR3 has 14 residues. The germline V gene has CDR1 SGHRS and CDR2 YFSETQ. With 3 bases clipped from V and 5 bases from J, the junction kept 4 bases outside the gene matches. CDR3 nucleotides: TGCGCCAGCAGCTCGGGACAGGGGACTACTGAAGCTTTCTTT. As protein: CASSSGQGTTEAFF.

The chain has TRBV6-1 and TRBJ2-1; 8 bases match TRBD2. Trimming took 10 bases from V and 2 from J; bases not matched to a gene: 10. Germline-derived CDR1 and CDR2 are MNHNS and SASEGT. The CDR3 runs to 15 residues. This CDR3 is CATIEAGVPYNEQFF. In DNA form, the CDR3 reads TGTGCCACCATTGAAGCGGGAGTACCCTACAATGAGCAGTTCTTC.

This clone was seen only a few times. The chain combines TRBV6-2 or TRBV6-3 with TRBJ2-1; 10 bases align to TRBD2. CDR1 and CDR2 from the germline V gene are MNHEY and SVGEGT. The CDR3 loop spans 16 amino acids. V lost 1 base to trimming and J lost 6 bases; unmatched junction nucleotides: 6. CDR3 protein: CASSYWVAGGGNEQFF. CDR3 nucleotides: TGTGCCAGCAGTTACTGGGTAGCGGGAGGAGGCAATGAGCAGTTCTTC.

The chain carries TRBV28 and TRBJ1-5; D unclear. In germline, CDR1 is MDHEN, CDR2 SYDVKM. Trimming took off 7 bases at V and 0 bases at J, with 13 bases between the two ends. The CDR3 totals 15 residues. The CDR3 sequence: CASTPQAYSNQPQHF. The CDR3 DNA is TGTGCCAGCACCCCGCAGGCTTATAGCAATCAGCCCCAGCATTTT.

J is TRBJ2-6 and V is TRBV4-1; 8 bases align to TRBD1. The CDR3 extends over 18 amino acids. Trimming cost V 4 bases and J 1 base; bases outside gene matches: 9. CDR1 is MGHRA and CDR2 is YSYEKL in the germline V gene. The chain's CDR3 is CASSLGGRGRSGANVLTF. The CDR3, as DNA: TGCGCCAGCAGCCTCGGAGGCAGGGGGCGATCTGGGGCCAACGTCCTGACTTTC.

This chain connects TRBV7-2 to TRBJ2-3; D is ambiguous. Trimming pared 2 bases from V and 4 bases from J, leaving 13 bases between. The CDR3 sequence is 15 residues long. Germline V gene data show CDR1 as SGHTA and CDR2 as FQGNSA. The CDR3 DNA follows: TGTGCCAGCAGCTTAACGACTGTACGGCCAGATACGCAGTATTTT. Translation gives CASSLTTVRPDTQYF. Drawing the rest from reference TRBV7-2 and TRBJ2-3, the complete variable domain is GAGVSQSPSNKVTEKGKDVELRCDPISGHTALYWYRQSLGQGLEFLIYFQGNSAPDKSGLPSDRFSAERTGGSVSTLTIQRTQQEDSAVYLCASSLTTVRPDTQYFGPGTRLTVL.

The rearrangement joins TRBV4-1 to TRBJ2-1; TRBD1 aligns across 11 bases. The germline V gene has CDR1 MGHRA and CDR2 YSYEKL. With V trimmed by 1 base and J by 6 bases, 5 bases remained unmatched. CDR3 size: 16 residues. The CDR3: CASSQARGTGGNEQFF. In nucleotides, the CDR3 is TGCGCCAGCAGCCAAGCCAGGGGGACAGGGGGCAATGAGCAGTTCTTC.

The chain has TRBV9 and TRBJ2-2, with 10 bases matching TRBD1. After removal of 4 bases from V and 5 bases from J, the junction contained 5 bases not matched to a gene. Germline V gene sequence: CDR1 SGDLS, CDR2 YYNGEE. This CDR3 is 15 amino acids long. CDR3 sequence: CASSSRDRGTGELFF. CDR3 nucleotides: TGTGCCAGCAGCTCGAGGGACAGGGGAACCGGGGAGCTGTTTTTT.

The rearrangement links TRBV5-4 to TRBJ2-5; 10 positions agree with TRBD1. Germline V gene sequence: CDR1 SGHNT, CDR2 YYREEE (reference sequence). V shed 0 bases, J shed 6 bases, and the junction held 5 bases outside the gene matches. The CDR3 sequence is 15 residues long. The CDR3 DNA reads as TGTGCCAGCAGCTTGGAAGACAGGGGGCGGCAGACCCAGTACTTC. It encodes CASSLEDRGRQTQYF.

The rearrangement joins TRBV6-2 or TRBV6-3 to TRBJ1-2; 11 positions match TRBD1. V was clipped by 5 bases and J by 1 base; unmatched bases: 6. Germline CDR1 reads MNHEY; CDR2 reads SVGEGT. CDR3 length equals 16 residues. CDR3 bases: TGTGCCAGCAGTACCGGGACAGGGGGAATTAACTATGGCTACACCTTC. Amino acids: CASSTGTGGINYGYTF.

CDR3 bases: TGTGCCAGCAGCCCTAGGGGGACAGGGGTAGGCGAGCAGTACTTC. Its protein product is CASSPRGTGVGEQYF. The chain uses TRBV27 and TRBJ2-7; 10 bases line up with TRBD1. This CDR3 is 15 amino acids long. Germline V gene sequence: CDR1 MNHEY, CDR2 SMNVEV (reference sequence). Trimming cost V 6 bases and J 6 bases; bases outside gene matches: 11.

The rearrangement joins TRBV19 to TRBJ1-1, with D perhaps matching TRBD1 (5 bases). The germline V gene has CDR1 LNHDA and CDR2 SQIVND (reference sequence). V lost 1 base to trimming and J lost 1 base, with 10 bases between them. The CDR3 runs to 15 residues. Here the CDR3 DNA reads TGTGCCAGTAGTATAGGGGGACTCCCGAACACTGAAGCTTTCTTT. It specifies CASSIGGLPNTEAFF.

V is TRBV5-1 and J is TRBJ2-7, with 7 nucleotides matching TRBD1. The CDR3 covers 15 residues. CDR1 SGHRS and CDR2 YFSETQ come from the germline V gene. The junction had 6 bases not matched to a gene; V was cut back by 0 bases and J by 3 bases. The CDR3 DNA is TGCGCCAGCAGCTTGGGGACAGGCAGATTCTACGAGCAGTACTTC. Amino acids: CASSLGTGRFYEQYF.

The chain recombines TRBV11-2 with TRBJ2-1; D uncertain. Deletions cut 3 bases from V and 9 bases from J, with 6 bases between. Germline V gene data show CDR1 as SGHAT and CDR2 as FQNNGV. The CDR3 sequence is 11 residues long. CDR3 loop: CASSLHIEQFF. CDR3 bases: TGTGCCAGCAGCTTGCACATTGAGCAGTTCTTC. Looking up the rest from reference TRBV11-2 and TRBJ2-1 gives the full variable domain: EAGVAQSPRYKIIEKRQSVAFWCNPISGHATLYWYQQILGQGPKLLIQFQNNGVVDDSQLPKDRFSAERLKGVDSTLKIQPAKLEDSAVYLCASSLHIEQFFGPGTRLTVL.

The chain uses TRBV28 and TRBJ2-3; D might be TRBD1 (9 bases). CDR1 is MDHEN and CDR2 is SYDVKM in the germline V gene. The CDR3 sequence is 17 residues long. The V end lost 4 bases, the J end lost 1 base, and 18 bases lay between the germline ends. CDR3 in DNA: TGTGCCAGCAGTTCGTCCGGGGGGGACAGGGGCACAGATACGCAGTATTTT. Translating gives CASSSSGGDRGTDTQYF. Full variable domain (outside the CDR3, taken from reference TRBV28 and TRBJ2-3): DVKVTQSSRYLVKRTGEKVFLECVQDMDHENMFWYRQDPGLGLRLIYFSYDVKMKEKGDIPEGYSVSREKKERFSLILESASTNQTSMYLCASSSSGGDRGTDTQYFGPGTRLTVL.